This record covers a single T cell receptor (beta chain). The antigen remains undetermined. V lost 1 base to trimming and J lost 4 bases; unmatched junction nucleotides: 15. This CDR3 spans 17 amino acids. Per germline, CDR1 DFQATT and CDR2 SNEGSKA (reference sequence). Each CDR3 protein gets one entry after TCRdb re-called the 5' RACE reads with MiXCR. The data hold 450,000 to 650,000 distinct CDR3 sequences, with 20% to 25% observed a single time. This sample was taken from a study of T cells after yellow fever vaccination. Findings of the study overall: A weaker but faster secondary response was observed, peaking on day 5 versus 15. Overlap between CD4 and CD8 compartments was detected for a small share of clonotypes.

This sequence originates from a man between 18 and 35 years old who received the YFV17D yellow fever vaccine. Sample: PBMCs, taken roughly 20 days after the first yellow fever vaccination. The chain is built from TRBV20-1 and TRBJ2-5; the match to TRBD1 covers 7 bases. This CDR3 is CSARVRDRVSGRETQYF. DNA for the CDR3: TGCAGTGCTAGAGTTAGAGACAGGGTCTCGGGTAGAGAGACCCAGTACTTC.